A single sample is the source of the 31 T cell receptor beta chains below, sequenced in a study of cytomegalovirus exposure and HLA in healthy donors. A multiplex PCR was run with 60 Vbeta primers and 13 Jbeta primers. Clones were sequenced by immunoSEQ multiplex PCR, and TCRdb holds only the in-frame ones, with some missing. The sample carries 70,000 to 100,000 clones, 80% recorded once. The sequenced sample consisted of PBMCs. These receptors were obtained from a man aged 18-30 years in good health and CMV-seronegative.

The gene calls are TRBV10-3 and TRBJ2-7; 9 nucleotides agree with TRBD1. From germline, CDR1 is ENHRY and CDR2 SYGVKD. The length of the CDR3 is 15 residues. V trimming: 8 bases; J trimming: 4 bases; junction bases outside the gene matches: 12. CDR3 sequence: CAIGRDRVNWYEQYF. The CDR3 DNA sequence: TGTGCCATCGGACGGGACAGGGTAAACTGGTACGAGCAGTACTTC.

The CDR3 coding sequence is TGTGCCAGCAGCGTAGATTCGGACAGGGGCTACGAGCAGTACTTC. Translation gives CASSVDSDRGYEQYF. The chain links TRBV9 to TRBJ2-7, with 9 nucleotides matching TRBD1. J gave up 3 bases and V 0 bases, and 4 bases lay outside the gene matches. The germline V gene encodes CDR1 SGDLS and CDR2 YYNGEE. The CDR3 has 15 amino acids.

V gene TRBV5-1 combines with J gene TRBJ2-1; 11 bases align to TRBD1. Looked up from germline, CDR1 is SGHRS and CDR2 is YFSETQ. J gave up 6 bases and V 4 bases, and 3 bases lay outside the gene matches. The CDR3 consists of 14 residues. CDR3 DNA sequence: TGCGCCAGCAGCCGGACAGGGGGCGGCAATGAGCAGTTCTTC. Encoded protein: CASSRTGGGNEQFF.

The rearrangement uses TRBV27 and TRBJ1-6; D call uncertain. Per the germline V gene, CDR1 is MNHEY and CDR2 is SMNVEV (reference sequence). V lost 4 bases, J lost 7 bases, and 11 bases lay in between. CDR3 size: 14 residues. The CDR3 nucleotides are TGTGCCAGCAGTTACACCCCTGTAAATTCACCCCTCCACTTT. Its protein product is CASSYTPVNSPLHF.

The rearrangement links TRBV16 to TRBJ2-7; D is possibly TRBD2 (5 bases). CDR3 size: 14 residues. Looked up from germline, CDR1 is KGHSY and CDR2 is FQNENV. The V end lost 4 bases, the J end lost 5 bases, and 15 bases lay between the germline ends. The CDR3 region has the DNA TGTGCCAGCAGCCGAGAGAGAGGGCCCCACGAGCAGTACTTC. Translating gives CASSRERGPHEQYF.

This chain links TRBV27 with TRBJ2-1; D remains unclear. CDR3 size: 15 residues. Germline CDR1 MNHEY, CDR2 SMNVEV (reference sequence). V was trimmed by 0 bases and J by 0 bases, leaving 6 bases between them. The CDR3 region has the DNA TGTGCCAGCAGTTTATCCGAGCCCTCCTACAATGAGCAGTTCTTC. Protein: CASSLSEPSYNEQFF.

J is TRBJ2-7 and V is TRBV7-9; TRBD2 matches 15 bases. The J segment lost 3 bases and the V segment lost 5 bases, leaving 8 bases of the junction unmatched. The CDR3 extends over 17 amino acids. CDR1 is SEHNR and CDR2 is FQNEAQ in the germline V gene (reference sequence). The CDR3 sequence: CASSPTLGLAGGYEQYF. CDR3 bases: TGTGCCAGCAGCCCAACATTGGGACTAGCGGGGGGCTACGAGCAGTACTTC.

V and J are TRBV27 and TRBJ1-2, with TRBD1 matching 8 bases. There are 14 residues in the CDR3. The ends lost 8 bases at V and 6 bases at J; junction bases unmatched: 11. Germline CDR1 is MNHEY and CDR2 is SMNVEV (reference sequence). This chain's CDR3 is CASSTGQGLNGYTF. The CDR3 region has the DNA TGTGCCAGCTCAACAGGACAGGGCTTAAATGGCTACACCTTC.

The chain is built from TRBV19 and TRBJ2-1; TRBD1 aligns across 7 bases. CDR1 LNHDA and CDR2 SQIVND come from the germline V gene (reference sequence). Trimming removed 5 bases from V and 4 bases from J; junction bases left unmatched: 5. CDR3 length equals 14 residues. The CDR3 region has the DNA TGTGCCAGTAGTGCCCGGGGACAGTACAATGAGCAGTTCTTC. Translation: CASSARGQYNEQFF.

The chain uses TRBV11-3 and TRBJ1-4, with unresolved D. This CDR3 has 13 amino acids. Germline lookup yields CDR1 SGHNT and CDR2 YENEEA. The ends were cut back, 5 bases at V and 5 bases at J, with 9 bases in the middle. CDR3 protein: CASSKGANEKLFF. The DNA of the CDR3 is TGTGCCAGCAGCAAGGGAGCGAATGAAAAACTGTTTTTT. The variable domain in full, with the rest retrieved from reference TRBV11-3 and TRBJ1-4, is EAGVVQSPRYKIIEKKQPVAFWCNPISGHNTLYWYLQNLGQGPELLIRYENEEAVDDSQLPKDRFSAERLKGVDSTLKIQPAELGDSAVYLCASSKGANEKLFFGSGTQLSVL.

The J gene is TRBJ2-1, the V gene TRBV27; D is possibly TRBD1 (5 bases). The CDR3 has 12 amino acids. In germline, CDR1 is MNHEY, CDR2 SMNVEV (reference sequence). Between the trimmed V and J ends, which lost 1 base and 8 bases, there was a span of 6 bases. Here the CDR3 reads CASSLLGHEQFF. As DNA, the CDR3 is TGTGCCAGCAGTTTATTGGGGCATGAGCAGTTCTTC.

The chain combines TRBV5-4 with TRBJ1-1; 7 bases map to TRBD1. Germline V gene lookup returns CDR1 SGHNT and CDR2 YYREEE (reference sequence). V was pared by 4 bases and J by 8 bases, with 8 bases of the junction left unmatched. CDR3 length equals 13 residues. The CDR3 sequence: CASSTPRDREAFF. The CDR3 DNA reads TGTGCCAGCAGCACACCCCGGGACAGAGAAGCTTTCTTT.

The V and J genes are TRBV7-9 and TRBJ1-6; maybe TRBD1 (6 bases). The CDR3 runs to 13 residues. Germline V lookup: CDR1 SEHNR, CDR2 FQNEAQ (reference sequence). Trimming removed 5 bases at V and 14 bases at J, with 16 bases between. In nucleotides, the CDR3 is TGTGCCAGCAGCCCTGGACAGCTGGATTCCCTCCACTTT. Translated: CASSPGQLDSLHF.

The rearrangement uses TRBV6-5 and TRBJ1-2, with a weak D call TRBD1 (5 bases). The germline CDR1 and CDR2 sequences are MNHEY and SVGAGI. The V gene lost 7 bases and the J gene lost 0 bases, with 9 bases spanning the gap. The CDR3 runs to 13 residues. The CDR3 coding sequence is TGTGCCAGCAAAAGGGGCCCTAACTATGGCTACACCTTC. Translated: CASKRGPNYGYTF.

The V call is TRBV11-2, the J call TRBJ2-1; 8 bases map to TRBD2. The CDR3 extends over 17 amino acids. V trimming: 2 bases; J trimming: 5 bases; junction bases outside the gene matches: 11. CDR1 is SGHAT, CDR2 FQNNGV, per germline. The CDR3 DNA sequence: TGTGCCAGCAGCTTATACATGGGACTAGAGATCCACAATGAGCAGTTCTTC. Amino acid sequence: CASSLYMGLEIHNEQFF.

The gene calls are TRBV5-1 and TRBJ2-3, with a possible D match to TRBD1 (6 bases). The CDR3 length is 14 residues. The V gene lost 4 bases and the J gene lost 10 bases, with 19 bases spanning the gap. Germline V lookup: CDR1 SGHRS, CDR2 YFSETQ. CDR3 bases: TGCGCCAGCAGCCTCAGAGGGGCCCCAGGGGCGCAGTATTTT. It translates to CASSLRGAPGAQYF.

Of note for this clone: The sample holds other DNA sequences that translate to the same CDR3. The V call is TRBV9, the J call TRBJ2-5, with 7 bases identical to TRBD2. V trimming: 7 bases; J trimming: 5 bases; junction bases outside the gene matches: 2. Germline loops: CDR1 SGDLS, CDR2 YYNGEE. The CDR3 covers 11 residues. As DNA, the CDR3 is TGTGCCAGCGGGGGGGAGGAGACCCAGTACTTC. Translated: CASGGEETQYF.

V is TRBV6-6 and J is TRBJ2-6; D not resolved. The germline V and J ends were trimmed by 6 bases and 0 bases, with 9 bases remaining between them. The CDR3 is made up of 15 amino acids. The germline gives CDR1 MNHNY, CDR2 SVGAGI (reference sequence). CDR3 DNA: TGTGCCAGCAGACACCTCGTCTCTGGGGCCAACGTCCTGACTTTC. This gives the protein CASRHLVSGANVLTF.

The rearrangement uses TRBV9 and TRBJ2-7; perhaps TRBD2 as D (6 bases). Germline V gene lookup returns CDR1 SGDLS and CDR2 YYNGEE. V lost 5 bases to trimming and J lost 0 bases, with 15 bases between them. The CDR3 runs to 15 residues. CDR3 bases: TGTGCCAGCAGTTTCGGCGGGGATAGCTCCTACGAGCAGTACTTC. It is translated as CASSFGGDSSYEQYF.

V usage is TRBV25-1 and J usage is TRBJ1-5; 8 nucleotides match TRBD1. From germline, CDR1 is MGHDK and CDR2 SYGVNS. The CDR3 spans 18 residues. V dropped 3 bases and J dropped 0; count of bases not matched to a gene: 10. The DNA of the CDR3 is TGTGCCAGCAGTGATGGGGCAGGGGGCCGTAGTAGCAATCAGCCCCAGCATTTT. Protein product: CASSDGAGGRSSNQPQHF.

The CDR3 loop reads CASSPHSGSQETQYF. CDR3 sequence (DNA): TGTGCCAGCAGCCCGCACTCAGGGTCCCAAGAGACCCAGTACTTC. This rearrangement joins TRBV7-2 to TRBJ2-5; a possible D gene is TRBD1 (5 bases). This CDR3 region has 15 residues. CDR1 is SGHTA, CDR2 FQGNSA, per germline. V was clipped by 5 bases and J by 1 base, with 14 bases between them.

J is TRBJ1-3 and V is TRBV7-3, with TRBD1 matching over 8 bases. Germline loops: CDR1 SGHTA, CDR2 FQGTGA. This CDR3 is built from 15 residues. Trimming took 2 bases from V and 1 from J; bases not matched to a gene: 1. This CDR3 reads CASSLDRGSGNTIYF. The DNA of the CDR3 is TGTGCCAGCAGCTTAGACAGGGGTTCTGGAAACACCATATATTTT. The complete variable domain, with remaining parts taken from reference TRBV7-3 and TRBJ1-3, reads GAGVSQTPSNKVTEKGKYVELRCDPISGHTALYWYRQSLGQGPEFLIYFQGTGAADDSGLPNDRFFAVRPEGSVSTLKIQRTERGDSAVYLCASSLDRGSGNTIYFGEGSWLTVV.

This clone was seen only once. This chain uses TRBV5-1 with TRBJ2-7; D is unclear. The CDR3 has 14 residues. The V end was cut by 0 bases, the J end by 0 bases, with 7 bases between. Germline values: CDR1 SGHRS, CDR2 YFSETQ. In DNA, the CDR3 is TGCGCCAGCAGCTTGGATCTAAGCTCCTACGAGCAGTACTTC. It is translated as CASSLDLSSYEQYF.

The chain joins TRBV6-7 to TRBJ2-1; the D is unclear. TRBV6-7 is recorded as an ORF, its role being uncertain. This CDR3 has 10 amino acids. The CDR3 is CVEPRDEQFF. Here the CDR3 DNA reads TGTGTTGAACCCCGCGATGAGCAGTTCTTC.

The CDR3 loop reads CASSLGTGLGVETQYF. CDR3 DNA sequence: TGCGCCAGCAGCTTGGGGACAGGGCTCGGAGTGGAGACCCAGTACTTC. The genes are TRBV5-1 and TRBJ2-5; 8 nucleotides agree with TRBD1. Losses at the gene ends were 0 bases for V and 5 bases for J; bases not matched to a gene: 9. The CDR3 consists of 16 residues. Germline CDR1 reads SGHRS; CDR2 reads YFSETQ.

J is TRBJ1-4 and V is TRBV5-1; D unresolved. The CDR3 is made up of 15 amino acids. The V end lost 4 bases, the J end lost 6 bases, and 16 bases lay between the germline ends. Germline CDR1 SGHRS, CDR2 YFSETQ. The CDR3 spells CASSPRGSRDEKLFF. In DNA form, the CDR3 reads TGCGCCAGCAGCCCTAGAGGGAGCCGGGATGAAAAACTGTTTTTT.

V gene TRBV7-9 combines with J gene TRBJ1-1; 8 bases are shared with TRBD1. The V gene's germline CDR1 is SEHNR and CDR2 FQNEAQ (reference sequence). This CDR3 is 15 amino acids long. The V gene end was trimmed by 4 bases and the J gene end by 3 bases; junction bases not matched to a gene: 7. The CDR3 region is CASSSKQGVDTEAFF. CDR3 nucleotide sequence: TGTGCCAGCAGCTCAAAACAGGGGGTGGACACTGAAGCTTTCTTT.

This chain connects TRBV5-1 to TRBJ2-3; 9 nucleotides match TRBD2. The J segment lost 0 bases and the V segment lost 3 bases, leaving 8 bases of the junction unmatched. The CDR3 length is 17 residues. Germline-derived CDR1 and CDR2 are SGHRS and YFSETQ. The CDR3 nucleotides read TGCGCCAGCAGCTCAACAGTAAGCGGGGGGAGCACAGATACGCAGTATTTT. Its protein is CASSSTVSGGSTDTQYF.

The V call is TRBV25-1, the J call TRBJ1-1; D unresolved. CDR1 and CDR2 (germline): MGHDK, SYGVNS. This CDR3 has 13 residues. The ends were cut back, 0 bases at V and 4 bases at J, with 6 bases in the middle. CDR3 sequence reads: CASSEYWPTEAFF. The CDR3 DNA is TGTGCCAGCAGTGAATATTGGCCCACTGAAGCTTTCTTT.

The chain couples TRBV2 to TRBJ1-6; 9 bases match TRBD1. J gave up 10 bases and V 7 bases, and 11 bases lay outside the gene matches. This CDR3 comprises 15 residues. Germline assignment: CDR1 SNHLY and CDR2 FYNNEI. CDR3 sequence: CASTDRGGLWSPLHF. The CDR3 coding sequence is TGTGCCAGCACGGACAGGGGAGGATTATGGTCACCCCTCCACTTT.

This clone was observed once. This rearrangement joins TRBV5-1 to TRBJ2-5, with a tentative D call TRBD1 (6 bases). This CDR3 has 14 residues. The V end lost 4 bases, the J end lost 1 base, and 11 bases lay between the germline ends. In germline, CDR1 is SGHRS, CDR2 YFSETQ. CDR3: CASSPQGSQETQYF. The DNA for the CDR3 is TGCGCCAGCAGCCCCCAGGGGTCCCAAGAGACCCAGTACTTC.